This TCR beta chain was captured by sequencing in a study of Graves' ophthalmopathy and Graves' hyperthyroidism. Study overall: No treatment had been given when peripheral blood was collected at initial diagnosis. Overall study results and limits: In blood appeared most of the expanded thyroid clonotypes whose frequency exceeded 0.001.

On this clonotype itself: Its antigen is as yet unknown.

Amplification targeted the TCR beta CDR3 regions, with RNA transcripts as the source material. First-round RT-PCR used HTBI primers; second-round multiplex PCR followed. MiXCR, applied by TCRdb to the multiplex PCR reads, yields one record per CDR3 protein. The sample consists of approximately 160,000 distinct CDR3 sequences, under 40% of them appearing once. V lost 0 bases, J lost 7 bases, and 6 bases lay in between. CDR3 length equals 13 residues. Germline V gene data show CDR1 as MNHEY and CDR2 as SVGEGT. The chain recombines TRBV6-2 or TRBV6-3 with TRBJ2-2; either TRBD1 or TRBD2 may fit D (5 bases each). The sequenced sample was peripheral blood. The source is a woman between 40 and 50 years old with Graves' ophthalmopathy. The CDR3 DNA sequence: TGTGCCAGCAGTTACTCGAGGGGCGGGGAGCTGTTTTTT. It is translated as CASSYSRGGELFF.